These 24 T cell receptor beta chains were sequenced from one sample in a study of T cells in localized non-small cell lung cancer. The protocol was immunoSEQ multiplex PCR, while the TCRdb copy is restricted to in-frame clones and leaves out a portion. The table has 2,500 to 3,000 clones, roughly 29% seen once. Sequencing was performed on lung tumor tissue, taken before any cancer treatment. The receptors come from a woman aged 40-70 years with stage III lung adenocarcinoma.

This sequence joins TRBV19 and TRBJ2-2; no clear D. The CDR3 covers 15 residues. V lost 6 bases and J 2 bases, leaving 13 bases between the germline ends. The germline CDR1 and CDR2 sequences are LNHDA and SQIVND (reference sequence). The CDR3 region has the DNA TGTGCCAGTAGGGCCCCAGGATCCAACACCGGGGAGCTGTTTTTT. It translates to CASRAPGSNTGELFF.

The genes are TRBV19 and TRBJ2-7; possibly TRBD1 or TRBD2 for D (5 bases each). V was pared by 10 bases and J by 0 bases, with 19 bases between. CDR1 is LNHDA and CDR2 is SQIVND in the germline V gene (reference sequence). The CDR3 has 15 amino acids. This chain's CDR3 is CANPRGPESSYEQYF. The DNA for the CDR3 is TGTGCCAATCCCCGGGGCCCCGAAAGCTCCTACGAGCAGTACTTC.

This clone was recorded a few times. J is TRBJ2-1 and V is TRBV29-1; TRBD2 might be the D (5 bases). The V gene lost 6 bases and the J gene lost 0 bases, with 18 bases spanning the gap. The CDR3 is 16 amino acids. In germline, CDR1 is SQVTM, CDR2 ANQGSEA. CDR3 bases: TGCAGCGTCACATACTTAGCGCTTAGCTCCTACAATGAGCAGTTCTTC. Its translation is CSVTYLALSSYNEQFF.

Within the sample, this clone is medium-sized. The chain is built from TRBV11-3 and TRBJ2-7, with D possibly TRBD2 on 6 matching bases. The V gene lost 0 bases and the J gene lost 1 base, with 10 bases spanning the gap. Germline values: CDR1 SGHNT, CDR2 YENEEA. This CDR3 is built from 15 residues. The CDR3 protein is CASSLDWGVSYEQYF. CDR3 nucleotide sequence: TGTGCCAGCAGCTTAGATTGGGGGGTTTCCTACGAGCAGTACTTC. The whole variable domain, remainder taken from reference TRBV11-3 and TRBJ2-7, is EAGVVQSPRYKIIEKKQPVAFWCNPISGHNTLYWYLQNLGQGPELLIRYENEEAVDDSQLPKDRFSAERLKGVDSTLKIQPAELGDSAVYLCASSLDWGVSYEQYFGPGTRLTVT.

In this sample, this clone turned up a few times. The chain couples TRBV6-8 to TRBJ2-1; D is unresolved. CDR3 length: 16 residues. Trimming pared 7 bases from V and 7 bases from J, leaving 23 bases between. Per germline, CDR1 MNHGY and CDR2 SAAAGT. The CDR3: CASTTGWGVSVNEQFF. DNA of the CDR3: TGTGCCAGCACGACCGGTTGGGGTGTGAGTGTGAATGAGCAGTTCTTC.

This clone has just a few counts. In DNA form, the CDR3 reads TGTGCCAGTAGTCTCGCCGCGGGACTATACGAGCAGTACTTC. Encoded protein: CASSLAAGLYEQYF. This chain links TRBV19 with TRBJ2-7; 7 nucleotides align to TRBD2. The CDR3 covers 14 residues. V was pared by 5 bases and J by 4 bases, with 8 bases of the junction left unmatched. Germline-derived CDR1 and CDR2 are LNHDA and SQIVND (reference sequence).

The sample holds a few counts of this clone. The V gene is TRBV4-1, the J gene TRBJ1-3, with D unclear. Trimming took off 3 bases at V and 3 bases at J, with 9 bases between the two ends. The germline CDR1 and CDR2 sequences are MGHRA and YSYEKL. The CDR3 consists of 14 residues. CDR3 in DNA: TGCGCCAGCAGCCAGGGGAGTGGTGGAAACACCATATATTTT. It translates to CASSQGSGGNTIYF.

This clone has only a few counts. This chain uses TRBV11-3 with TRBJ2-2; D might be TRBD1 or TRBD2, each matching 5 bases. The V gene's germline CDR1 is SGHNT and CDR2 YENEEA. Deletions cut 2 bases from V and 7 bases from J, with 11 bases between. This CDR3 has 14 amino acids. As DNA, the CDR3 is TGTGCCAGCAGCTTAAGTGGGACGTTCGGGGAGCTGTTTTTT. It specifies CASSLSGTFGELFF.

This rearrangement joins TRBV9 to TRBJ2-3; D ambiguous. From germline, CDR1 is SGDLS and CDR2 YYNGEE. This CDR3 contains 16 residues. V dropped 5 bases and J dropped 2 bases, with 18 bases sitting between them. The CDR3 DNA sequence: TGTGCCAGCAGTTTTAAAGACCACTCCCTCACAGATACGCAGTATTTT. This translates into CASSFKDHSLTDTQYF.

The genes are TRBV9 and TRBJ2-3; D unclear. V lost 5 bases and J 3 bases, leaving 7 bases between the germline ends. CDR3 length: 12 amino acids. Germline CDR1 and CDR2: SGDLS and YYNGEE. CDR3 protein: CASSEQTDTQYF. In DNA, the CDR3 is TGTGCCAGCAGTGAGCAGACAGATACGCAGTATTTT.

CDR3 coding DNA: TGTGCCAGCTCTCCCGAGGGCGGTGCACCTGAAGCTTTCTTT. The encoded protein is CASSPEGGAPEAFF. The chain is built from TRBV18 and TRBJ1-1, with D uncertain. Germline CDR1 KGHSH, CDR2 LQKENI. V was clipped by 6 bases and J by 6 bases, with 17 bases between them. CDR3 size: 14 residues.

The rearrangement links TRBV6-8 to TRBJ1-4, with TRBD1 matching 10 bases. The germline V gene has CDR1 MNHGY and CDR2 SAAAGT. After removal of 5 bases from V and 5 bases from J, the junction contained 8 bases not matched to a gene. The CDR3 loop spans 16 amino acids. DNA of the CDR3: TGTGCCAGCAGTGACGGGCTGGGACAGGGGAATGAAAAACTGTTTTTT. Amino acid sequence: CASSDGLGQGNEKLFF.

The V and J genes are TRBV10-2 and TRBJ2-4; D possibly matches TRBD1 or TRBD2 (5 bases each). The CDR3 spans 14 residues. Trimming removed 2 bases from V and 9 bases from J, with 14 bases in between. Per germline, CDR1 WSHSY and CDR2 SAAADI. The CDR3 DNA is TGCGCCAGCAGTGAGGGGGGTACCAAGGGCATTCAGTACTTC. This codes for CASSEGGTKGIQYF.

In its sample, this clone was seen a few times. The chain employs TRBV11-3 and TRBJ2-1; 8 bases agree with TRBD2. Trimming took 3 bases from V and 2 from J; bases not matched to a gene: 6. This CDR3 is built from 16 residues. Germline CDR1 and CDR2: SGHNT and YENEEA. The CDR3: CASSLLAGRAYNEQFF. CDR3 coding DNA: TGTGCCAGCAGCTTGCTCGCCGGGAGGGCCTACAATGAGCAGTTCTTC. Based on the CDR3 plus reference TRBV11-3 and TRBJ2-1, the full variable domain is EAGVVQSPRYKIIEKKQPVAFWCNPISGHNTLYWYLQNLGQGPELLIRYENEEAVDDSQLPKDRFSAERLKGVDSTLKIQPAELGDSAVYLCASSLLAGRAYNEQFFGPGTRLTVL.

The chain links TRBV11-3 to TRBJ2-7, with TRBD2 identical over 8 bases. Germline CDR1 reads SGHNT; CDR2 reads YENEEA. V lost 3 bases to trimming and J lost 4 bases; unmatched junction nucleotides: 8. There are 15 residues in the CDR3. CDR3 DNA: TGTGCCAGCAGCTTTAGCGCGGGAGGTAGTTACGAGCAGTACTTC. It specifies CASSFSAGGSYEQYF.

This clone was detected a few times. The rearrangement uses TRBV6-8 and TRBJ2-2; a weak D match, TRBD2 (6 bases). Looked up from germline, CDR1 is MNHGY and CDR2 is SAAAGT. Trimming pared 5 bases from V and 2 bases from J, leaving 12 bases between. This CDR3 contains 15 residues. CDR3 residues: CASSAVGTNTGELFF. The DNA for the CDR3 is TGTGCCAGCAGTGCCGTGGGGACTAACACCGGGGAGCTGTTTTTT.

This chain joins TRBV5-1 and TRBJ2-7; 8 bases match TRBD1. Germline V lookup: CDR1 SGHRS, CDR2 YFSETQ. With V trimmed by 3 bases and J by 6 bases, 8 bases remained unmatched. This CDR3 is built from 14 residues. This CDR3 reads CASSYGQGTLEQYF. CDR3 DNA sequence: TGCGCCAGCAGCTACGGACAGGGAACCCTCGAGCAGTACTTC.

V is TRBV10-3 and J is TRBJ2-1; TRBD2 matches at 10 bases. In germline, CDR1 is ENHRY, CDR2 SYGVKD. The CDR3 consists of 13 residues. The V segment lost 7 bases and the J segment 5 bases; nucleotides outside the gene matches: 2. The CDR3 DNA sequence: TGTGCCATCACCGGGACTAGCGACAATGAGCAGTTCTTC. The encoded protein is CAITGTSDNEQFF.

This clone has just a few counts. The chain recombines TRBV11-3 with TRBJ1-3; D is perhaps TRBD1 (5 bases). V dropped 1 base and J dropped 5 bases, with 15 bases sitting between them. Germline assignment: CDR1 SGHNT and CDR2 YENEEA. The CDR3 spans 16 residues. CDR3: CASSLGQSRERNTIYF. CDR3 coding DNA: TGTGCCAGCAGCTTAGGACAGTCGAGGGAGCGAAACACCATATATTTT.

This clone occurred a few times. The chain carries TRBV9 and TRBJ2-3, with D perhaps matching TRBD1 (6 bases). Germline V gene lookup returns CDR1 SGDLS and CDR2 YYNGEE. The V and J ends lost 0 bases and 1 base respectively, with 9 bases between them. This CDR3 is built from 15 residues. CDR3 in amino acids: CASSVEGVGTDTQYF. The CDR3 coding sequence is TGTGCCAGCAGCGTAGAGGGGGTGGGCACAGATACGCAGTATTTT. Full variable domain (outside the CDR3, taken from reference TRBV9 and TRBJ2-3): DSGVTQTPKHLITATGQRVTLRCSPRSGDLSVYWYQQSLDQGLQFLIQYYNGEERAKGNILERFSAQQFPDLHSELNLSSLELGDSALYFCASSVEGVGTDTQYFGPGTRLTVL.

This clone showed up just a few times. J is TRBJ1-6 and V is TRBV11-3; 7 nucleotides line up with TRBD1. In germline, CDR1 is SGHNT, CDR2 YENEEA. Losses at the gene ends were 3 bases for V and 14 bases for J; bases not matched to a gene: 16. The CDR3 has 16 amino acids. For the CDR3, the DNA is TGTGCCAGCAGCTTGTTCAGGGGGGCGGAACGGACGGCCCTCCACTTT. This encodes CASSLFRGAERTALHF.

The rearrangement links TRBV6-8 to TRBJ2-3, with TRBD2 matching 10 bases. The CDR3 runs 14 residues. Germline values: CDR1 MNHGY, CDR2 SAAAGT. V trimming: 2 bases; J trimming: 4 bases; junction bases outside the gene matches: 0. CDR3 sequence (DNA): TGTGCCAGCAGTTACAGCGGGGGGGCAGATACGCAGTATTTT. The encoded protein is CASSYSGGADTQYF.

This chain connects TRBV28 to TRBJ2-7, with D uncertain. The V gene lost 2 bases and the J gene lost 9 bases, with 14 bases spanning the gap. This CDR3 region has 13 residues. Germline V gene data show CDR1 as MDHEN and CDR2 as SYDVKM. Here the CDR3 DNA reads TGTGCCAGCAGTTTAGTGACACTTTGGGGGCAGTACTTC. Its protein is CASSLVTLWGQYF.

This chain joins TRBV18 and TRBJ1-5; D is uncertain. The CDR3 is 13 residues long. Trimming removed 0 bases from V and 4 bases from J, with 4 bases in between. Germline loops: CDR1 KGHSH, CDR2 LQKENI. CDR3 DNA sequence: TGTGCCAGCTCACCACCAGGGAATCAGCCCCAGCATTTT. Translating it yields CASSPPGNQPQHF.